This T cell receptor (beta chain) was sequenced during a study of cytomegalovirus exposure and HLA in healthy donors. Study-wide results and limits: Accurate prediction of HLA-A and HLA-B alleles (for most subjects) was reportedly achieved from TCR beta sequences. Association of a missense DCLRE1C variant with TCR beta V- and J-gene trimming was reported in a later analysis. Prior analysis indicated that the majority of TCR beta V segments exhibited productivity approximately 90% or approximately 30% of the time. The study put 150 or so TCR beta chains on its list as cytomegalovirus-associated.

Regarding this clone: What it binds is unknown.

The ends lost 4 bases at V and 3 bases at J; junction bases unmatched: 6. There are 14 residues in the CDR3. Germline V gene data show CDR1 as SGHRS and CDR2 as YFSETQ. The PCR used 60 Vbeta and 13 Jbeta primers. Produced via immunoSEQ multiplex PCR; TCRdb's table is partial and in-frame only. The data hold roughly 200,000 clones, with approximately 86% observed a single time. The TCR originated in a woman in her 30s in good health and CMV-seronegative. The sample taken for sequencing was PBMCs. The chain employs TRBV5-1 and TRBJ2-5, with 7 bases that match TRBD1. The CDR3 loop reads CASSLRQGKETQYF. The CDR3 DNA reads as TGCGCCAGCAGCCTAAGACAGGGAAAAGAGACCCAGTACTTC.